A selection of T cell receptor beta chains follows, all from one sample in a study of T-cell memory formation after mild COVID-19. Using its own MiXCR run on the 5' RACE reads, TCRdb lists one record per CDR3 protein. The sample gives 500,000 to 650,000 distinct CDR3 sequences, 20% to 25% of which show up once; under 8.5% is in the top ten. Material for sequencing was PBMCs or a T cell subset sorted from them (not recorded which). The receptors were gathered from an adult woman who had mild COVID-19 (a few samples of this study predate the infection). Cell type and time point are not known. CDR3s include the opening cysteine and the closing phenylalanine or tryptophan. The D gene is left open where the match is weak. Size is omitted from some rows. Given values are once, few, many or a class for expanded clones.

D: NA
size: few
J: TRBJ2-3
V: TRBV10-3
DNA: TGTGCCATCAGTGAGTCGATCGAGGGGACGCAGTATTTT
CDR3: CAISESIEGTQYF

D: TRBD1
size: few
J: TRBJ1-5
V: TRBV27
DNA: TGTGCCAGCAGGACAGGGGAGGGTCAGCCCCAGCATTTT
CDR3: CASRTGEGQPQHF

D: NA
size: few
J: TRBJ2-2
V: TRBV7-8
DNA: TGTGCCAGCAGCTTATCAGGGAGTCCGAACACCGGGGAGCTGTTTTTT
CDR3: CASSLSGSPNTGELFF

D: NA
size: few
J: TRBJ1-2
V: TRBV12-3/TRBV12-4
DNA: TGTGCCAGCAGTTCGGACATCGTATATGGCTACACCTTC
CDR3: CASSSDIVYGYTF

D: NA
size: NA
J: TRBJ2-7
V: TRBV30
DNA: TGTGCCTGGACAGATATCTCCTACGAGCAGTACTTC
CDR3: CAWTDISYEQYF

D: NA
size: few
J: TRBJ2-1
V: TRBV12-3/TRBV12-4
DNA: TGTGCCAGCAGTGCCCTAGGGAGCTCCTACAATGAGCAGTTCTTC
CDR3: CASSALGSSYNEQFF

D: NA
size: few
J: TRBJ1-1
V: TRBV7-8
DNA: TGTGCCAGCAGCTTACCCGGACGCTCCCAGTCGCTGAACACTGAAGCTTTCTTT
CDR3: CASSLPGRSQSLNTEAFF

D: NA
size: NA
J: TRBJ1-5
V: TRBV4-2
DNA: TGTGCCAGCAGCCGTTATAATCAGCCCCAGCATTTT
CDR3: CASSRYNQPQHF

D: TRBD2
size: NA
J: TRBJ2-4
V: TRBV12-3/TRBV12-4
DNA: TGTGCCAGCAGTTTATTTGGTACTAGCGGCAAAAACATTCAGTACTTC
CDR3: CASSLFGTSGKNIQYF

D: TRBD2
size: few
J: TRBJ2-5
V: TRBV27
DNA: TGTGCCAGCAGTCCCCTCCGACTAGCGACTCAAGAGACCCAGTACTTC
CDR3: CASSPLRLATQETQYF

D: NA
size: NA
J: TRBJ1-1
V: TRBV12-3/TRBV12-4
DNA: TGTGCCAGCAGCTCCTCGATGGGATACACTGAAGCTTTCTTT
CDR3: CASSSSMGYTEAFF

D: TRBD1
size: NA
J: TRBJ1-4
V: TRBV7-6
DNA: TGTGCCAGCAGCTTACAGGGGGGAAATGAAAAACTGTTTTTT
CDR3: CASSLQGGNEKLFF

D: TRBD1
size: few
J: TRBJ1-4
V: TRBV5-1
DNA: TGCGCCAGCAGCTTCGGCGAGGGGGCCGAAGATGAAAAACTGTTTTTT
CDR3: CASSFGEGAEDEKLFF

D: NA
size: few
J: TRBJ1-6
V: TRBV14
DNA: TGTGCCAGCAGCCGGATAGTGAGCTCCTATAATTCACCCCTCCACTTT
CDR3: CASSRIVSSYNSPLHF

D: TRBD1
size: few
J: TRBJ2-1
V: TRBV2
DNA: TGTGCCAGCAGTGTAACAGGGGCTACGGGGAATGAGCAGTTCTTC
CDR3: CASSVTGATGNEQFF